The 13 T cell receptor beta chains presented below share a single source sample, sequenced in a study of blood T cells in healthy people across ages. The authors ran a second PCR of about 6 to 12 cycles using a sample-barcoded 5' primer and a J-beta primer mix. TCRdb reanalysed the 5' RACE reads using MiXCR and keeps one entry per CDR3 protein. The sample has roughly 680,000 distinct CDR3 sequences, around 45% seen once; the top ten hold 25% to 35%. The specimen was blood. These receptors came from a woman in her fifties or sixties in good health.

CDR3 sequence (DNA): TGTGCCAGCAGCTTATCGGGAGGGGGCATTTATGGCTACACCTTC. Protein sequence: CASSLSGGGIYGYTF. The chain recombines TRBV7-2 with TRBJ1-2, with 7 bases identical to TRBD1. The CDR3 has 15 residues. V gave up 2 bases and J gave up 5 bases; unmatched junction bases: 8. The germline V gene has CDR1 SGHTA and CDR2 FQGNSA.

V and J are TRBV20-1 and TRBJ1-4; no clear D gene. V was trimmed by 0 bases and J by 0 bases, leaving 8 bases between them. The germline gives CDR1 DFQATT, CDR2 SNEGSKA (reference sequence). The CDR3 loop spans 15 amino acids. CDR3 sequence reads: CSARDPRTTNEKLFF. Written as DNA, the CDR3 is TGCAGTGCTAGAGATCCCAGGACAACTAATGAAAAACTGTTTTTT.

The genes are TRBV7-2 and TRBJ2-1; D may be TRBD2 (6 bases). The CDR3 totals 17 residues. CDR1 is SGHTA and CDR2 is FQGNSA in the germline V gene. Trimming removed 5 bases at V and 5 bases at J, with 22 bases between. CDR3 bases: TGTGCCAGCAGCCAGGGCCCGGGGGAGGACCCGGACAATGAGCAGTTCTTC. The encoded protein is CASSQGPGEDPDNEQFF.

This clonotype occurred a few times. The chain is built from TRBV20-1 and TRBJ2-7; maybe TRBD1 (6 bases). CDR3 length equals 16 residues. Trimming left V 3 bases short and J 1 base short, with 19 bases between. The germline V gene has CDR1 DFQATT and CDR2 SNEGSKA (reference sequence). The CDR3 nucleotides read TGCAGTGCTAGGGAGAGAGGACAGATACATTCCTACGAGCAGTACTTC. The encoded protein is CSARERGQIHSYEQYF.

The rearrangement links TRBV15 to TRBJ2-7; D not resolved. In germline, CDR1 is LNHNV, CDR2 YYDKDF (reference sequence). The CDR3 sequence is 13 residues long. Trimming shortened V by 0 bases and J by 6 bases, and 9 bases separated the two germline ends. The CDR3 is CATSRDLGSEQYF. In DNA, the CDR3 is TGTGCCACCAGCAGAGATCTTGGCTCCGAGCAGTACTTC.

This chain joins TRBV29-1 and TRBJ1-2, with D hard to call. CDR3 size: 14 residues. Trimming removed 4 bases at V and 3 bases at J, with 15 bases between. The germline V gene encodes CDR1 SQVTM and CDR2 ANQGSEA. The DNA of the CDR3 is TGCAGCGTTGCAACGCGGCTTACGGACTATGGCTACACCTTC. Translating gives CSVATRLTDYGYTF.

This clonotype was observed a single time. This chain uses TRBV7-2 with TRBJ2-4; 10 bases are shared with TRBD2. The last part of the DNA fits TRBJ2-7 better; the J call may be wrong. CDR3 length equals 17 residues. Germline CDR1 SGHTA, CDR2 FQGNSA. Written as DNA, the CDR3 is TGTGCCAGCAGCTTAGTCGCCGGGACTAGCGATAGCTACGAGCAGTACTTC. Translation gives CASSLVAGTSDSYEQYF.

This clonotype turned up a few times. This chain links TRBV20-1 with TRBJ2-4; D is ambiguous. The germline V and J ends were trimmed by 4 bases and 0 bases, with 10 bases remaining between them. Germline V gives CDR1 DFQATT, CDR2 SNEGSKA (reference sequence). The CDR3 runs to 14 residues. DNA for the CDR3: TGCAGTGCTAAAGGCCCGCTAGCCAAAAACATTCAGTACTTC. As protein: CSAKGPLAKNIQYF.

The V call is TRBV11-2, the J call TRBJ2-3, with D perhaps TRBD2 (5 bases). V was trimmed by 3 bases and J by 7 bases, leaving 14 bases between them. Germline lookup yields CDR1 SGHAT and CDR2 FQNNGV. There are 14 residues in the CDR3. This CDR3 reads CASSFGVRLNTQYF. CDR3 DNA sequence: TGTGCCAGCAGCTTTGGCGTCAGACTAAATACGCAGTATTTT.

This clonotype was picked up a small number of times. V and J are TRBV29-1 and TRBJ1-1; D unclear. CDR3 size: 13 residues. Trimming removed 6 bases from V and 3 bases from J, with 14 bases in between. Germline V lookup: CDR1 SQVTM, CDR2 ANQGSEA. CDR3 coding DNA: TGCAGCGTCGCTCGTGCTATGGACACTGAAGCTTTCTTT. Residues: CSVARAMDTEAFF.

V and J are TRBV18 and TRBJ2-2; 9 bases match TRBD2. This CDR3 is built from 17 residues. V shed 3 bases, J shed 0 bases, and the junction held 5 bases outside the gene matches. CDR1 and CDR2 from the germline V gene are KGHSH and LQKENI. The CDR3 reads CASSPRASGTNTGELFF. In DNA, the CDR3 is TGTGCCAGCTCACCCCGGGCTAGCGGGACGAACACCGGGGAGCTGTTTTTT.

There are many counts of this clonotype. This chain connects TRBV7-2 to TRBJ2-7, with a possible D match to TRBD2 (6 bases). Trimming took 2 bases from V and 2 from J, leaving 13 bases between them. Per germline, CDR1 SGHTA and CDR2 FQGNSA. This CDR3 is 15 amino acids long. CDR3 DNA: TGTGCCAGCAGCTTAACCCTAGCGACAACCTACGAGCAGTACTTC. Its protein is CASSLTLATTYEQYF.

The chain links TRBV20-1 to TRBJ2-7, with D possibly being TRBD2 (6 bases). Germline CDR1 reads DFQATT; CDR2 reads SNEGSKA (reference sequence). Trimming removed 5 bases at V and 3 bases at J, with 14 bases between. There are 13 residues in the CDR3. In DNA form, the CDR3 reads TGCAGTGCTTGGACTACTACGAACTACGAGCAGTACTTC. The encoded protein is CSAWTTTNYEQYF.